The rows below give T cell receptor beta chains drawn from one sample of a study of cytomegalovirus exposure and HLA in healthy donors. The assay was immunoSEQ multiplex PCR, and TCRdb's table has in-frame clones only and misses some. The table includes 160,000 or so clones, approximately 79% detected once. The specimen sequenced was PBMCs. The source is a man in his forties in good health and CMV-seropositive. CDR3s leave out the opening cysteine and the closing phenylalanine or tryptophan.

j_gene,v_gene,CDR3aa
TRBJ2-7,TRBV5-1,ASSLDSGGGQQY
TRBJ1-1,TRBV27,ASSFSRNTEAF
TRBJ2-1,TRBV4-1,ASSLRTSGSMNEQF
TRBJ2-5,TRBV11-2,ASSPSLAGAETQY
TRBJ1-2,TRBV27,ASRNSQANYGYT
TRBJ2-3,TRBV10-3,ATQASDRSPTDTQY
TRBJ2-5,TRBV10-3,AISAYQETQY
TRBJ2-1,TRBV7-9,ASSSGADEQF
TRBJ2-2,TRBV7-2,ATSRAGWNTGELF
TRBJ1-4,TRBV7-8,ASSSVGRQGSMRKLF
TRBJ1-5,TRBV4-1,ASSTRLGADSNQPQH
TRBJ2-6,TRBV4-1,ASSFAWDTSGANVLT
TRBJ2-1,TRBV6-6,ASSIQGSTVNEQF
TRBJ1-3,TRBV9,ASSSRTGAATIY
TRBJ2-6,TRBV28,ASRPLAGASGANVLT
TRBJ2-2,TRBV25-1,ASSDSMNTGELF